Listed below are T cell receptor beta chains from one sample, sequenced in a study of blood T cell repertoires in COVID-19. Data came from immunoSEQ multiplex PCR; TCRdb stores just in-frame clones and leaves some out. The sample lists around 400,000 clones; around 87% were seen once. The sequencing input was peripheral blood. Receptors were obtained from a woman aged 25 to 39 with COVID-19, enrolled during active disease. Both conserved end residues are part of each CDR3. The D gene is left open where the match is weak. Size is stated for part of the rows, as once, few or many counts, or as a class when the clone is expanded.

abundance | j_gene | v_gene | d_gene | CDR3nt | CDR3aa
. | TRBJ2-5 | TRBV28 | TRBD2 | TGTGCCAGCAGTTTATTCTCGCGGGAGGGGGAGACCCAGTACTTC | CASSLFSREGETQYF
. | TRBJ1-3 | TRBV28 | . | TGTGCCAGCAGTATCCCCGACAGGTACTCTGGAAACACCATATATTTT | CASSIPDRYSGNTIYF
. | TRBJ2-5 | TRBV18 | . | TGTGCCAGCTCACAACAGAAAGAGACCCAGTACTTC | CASSQQKETQYF
. | TRBJ2-1 | TRBV29-1 | TRBD1 | TGCAGCTTGGGACAGGGGGCAGGGGAGCAGTTCTTC | CSLGQGAGEQFF
. | TRBJ2-1 | TRBV5-1 | . | TGCGCCAGCAGTTCCGTAGCGGTAGGGCTCAATGAGCAGTTCTTC | CASSSVAVGLNEQFF
. | TRBJ1-1 | TRBV28 | . | TGTGCCAGCAGTTTTAGGGGACAGAACACTGAAGCTTTCTTT | CASSFRGQNTEAFF
. | TRBJ2-1 | TRBV6-5 | . | TGTGCCAGCGGGAGGCAGATAGTCGATGAGCAGTTCTTC | CASGRQIVDEQFF
. | TRBJ2-6 | TRBV5-1 | . | TGCGCCAGCAGCTTGGACGGGTCTGGGGCCAACGTCCTGACTTTC | CASSLDGSGANVLTF
. | TRBJ1-4 | TRBV5-1 | . | TGCGCCAGCAGCCCGCGACGGGGTAATGAAAAACTGTTTTTT | CASSPRRGNEKLFF
. | TRBJ2-3 | TRBV18 | TRBD2 | TGTGCCAGCTCACCGGGACTAGCGGGAACTCTCACAGATACGCAGTATTTT | CASSPGLAGTLTDTQYF
once | TRBJ2-3 | TRBV18 | . | TGTGCCAGCTCACCTACAGGAGGAGGGGCAGATACGCAGTATTTT | CASSPTGGGADTQYF
. | TRBJ2-7 | TRBV18 | . | TGTGCCAGCTCACCAAACAGTAACTACGAGCAGTACTTC | CASSPNSNYEQYF
. | TRBJ2-3 | TRBV4-3 | . | TGCGCCAGCAGCCAAGAATCGGTGGGGGCCGCAGATACGCAGTATTTT | CASSQESVGAADTQYF
. | TRBJ1-5 | TRBV28 | TRBD1 | TGTGCCAGCACCGAGACAGGGGCCAAGCAGCCCCAGCATTTT | CASTETGAKQPQHF
. | TRBJ2-1 | TRBV27 | . | TGTGCCAGCAGTTTAAGCGGCCTCAGGGAGCAGTTCTTC | CASSLSGLREQFF
. | TRBJ2-5 | TRBV2 | . | TGTGCCAGCCCCCTATCAGACGACAGGTCTGGAGAGACCCAGTACTTC | CASPLSDDRSGETQYF
. | TRBJ2-2 | TRBV7-9 | TRBD2 | TGTGCCAGCAGCTTAGCGCGCTTAGCGGGAGCCGGGGAGCTGTTTTTT | CASSLARLAGAGELFF
. | TRBJ2-6 | TRBV2 | TRBD1 | TGTGCCAGCAGGGGGGACAGATCTGGGGCCAACGTCCTGACTTTC | CASRGDRSGANVLTF
. | TRBJ2-2 | TRBV5-1 | TRBD2 | TGCGCCAGCAGCTCGGGACTAGCGGGAGGTCCAGCCGGGGAGCTGTTTTTT | CASSSGLAGGPAGELFF
. | TRBJ1-1 | TRBV5-1 | TRBD1 | TGCGCCAGCAGCCAGGGACAGGAATACACTGAAGCTTTCTTT | CASSQGQEYTEAFF
. | TRBJ2-5 | TRBV30 | . | TGTGCCTGGAGGACCGCGGGGGCCGGGGAGACCCAGTACTTC | CAWRTAGAGETQYF
. | TRBJ2-5 | TRBV4-3 | TRBD1 | TGCGCCAGCAGCCAAGGCCCAGGACAGGGGGAGAAGACCCAGTACTTC | CASSQGPGQGEKTQYF
. | TRBJ1-2 | TRBV5-6 | . | TGTGCCAGCAGCCCGACAGTTTCTAACTATGGCTACACCTTC | CASSPTVSNYGYTF
few | TRBJ1-2 | TRBV28 | TRBD1 | TGTGCCAGCATCCGACAGGACAGGGCCCATGGCTACACCTTC | CASIRQDRAHGYTF
. | TRBJ1-2 | TRBV9 | . | TGTGCCAGCAGCGTAGAAGGGGTAGGAGGCTACACCTTC | CASSVEGVGGYTF
. | TRBJ1-4 | TRBV4-1 | TRBD1 | TGCGCCAGCAGCCTCTCCGGGACAGGGTATGAAAAACTGTTTTTT | CASSLSGTGYEKLFF
. | TRBJ2-1 | TRBV2 | TRBD1 | TGTGCCACCACAGGGGGCGCTTACAATGAGCAGTTCTTC | CATTGGAYNEQFF
. | TRBJ2-3 | TRBV2 | . | TGTGCCAGCAGGGACAGCTACGTCTCAGATACGCAGTATTTT | CASRDSYVSDTQYF
once | TRBJ2-4 | TRBV5-6 | . | TGTGCCAGCATCTCGCGGGAAAACATTCAGTACTTC | CASISRENIQYF
once | TRBJ1-1 | TRBV2 | . | TGTGCCAGCAGTGTTATAACGGTGAACACTGAAGCTTTCTTT | CASSVITVNTEAFF
. | TRBJ1-2 | TRBV12-5 | TRBD1 | TGTGCTAGTGGTTTGGTCCACCTCTGGACAGGCGGTGGAGGCTACACCTTC | CASGLVHLWTGGGGYTF
. | TRBJ2-1 | TRBV6-5 | TRBD2 | TGTGCCAGCAGTCGACTAGCGGGAGATGAGCAGTTCTTC | CASSRLAGDEQFF
. | TRBJ2-1 | TRBV11-3 | TRBD2 | TGTGCCAGCAGCTGGGGACTAGCGGAAGGCAATGAGCAGTTCTTC | CASSWGLAEGNEQFF
few | TRBJ1-2 | TRBV28 | . | TGTGCCAGCAGGAAAATGGCCGGGAGACCGAGTCGCTATGGCTACACCTTC | CASRKMAGRPSRYGYTF
. | TRBJ2-1 | TRBV5-1 | . | TGCGCCAGCAGCTTGGGACTCCGAAACAATGAGCAGTTCTTC | CASSLGLRNNEQFF
. | TRBJ2-3 | TRBV30 | . | TGTGCCTGGAGTGCGTCAGGGGAAAGCACAGATACGCAGTATTTT | CAWSASGESTDTQYF
. | TRBJ2-7 | TRBV5-1 | . | TGCGCCAGCAGCCAGGGATCCGGTTACGAGCAGTACTTC | CASSQGSGYEQYF
. | TRBJ2-1 | TRBV7-9 | . | TGTGCCAGCAGCACTCCGGGGGTCGATGAGCAGTTCTTC | CASSTPGVDEQFF
. | TRBJ1-1 | TRBV7-8 | . | TGTGCCAGCAGTCGGGATGGGTACACTGAAGCTTTCTTT | CASSRDGYTEAFF
. | TRBJ2-3 | TRBV19 | . | TGTGCCAGTAAGGCGGTCACAGATACGCAGTATTTT | CASKAVTDTQYF
. | TRBJ1-1 | TRBV6-2/TRBV6-3 | TRBD1 | TGTGCCAGCAGTTATACAGGGGGAGACACTGAAGCTTTCTTT | CASSYTGGDTEAFF
. | TRBJ2-3 | TRBV6-5 | . | TGTGCCAGCAGTTACTCCGCAGGTATAACAGATACGCAGTATTTT | CASSYSAGITDTQYF
. | TRBJ1-1 | TRBV28 | . | TGTGCCACCAACGACCAGGCTGAAGCTTTCTTT | CATNDQAEAFF
few | TRBJ2-1 | TRBV27 | TRBD2 | TGTGCCAGCAGTTTCGTCACTAGCGGACACAATGAGCAGTTCTTC | CASSFVTSGHNEQFF
. | TRBJ2-2 | TRBV11-3 | . | TGTGCCAGCAGCTTAAGGTCGGGAAACACCGGGGAGCTGTTTTTT | CASSLRSGNTGELFF
. | TRBJ2-2 | TRBV2 | TRBD2 | TGTGCCCAGGGGCTAGCGGGAGGGAGCGTGGACGGGGAGCTGTTTTTT | CAQGLAGGSVDGELFF
. | TRBJ2-2 | TRBV3-1/TRBV3-2 | . | TGTGCCAGCAGCCAAAGCGGGTCCACCGGGGAGCTGTTTTTT | CASSQSGSTGELFF
. | TRBJ1-1 | TRBV6-5 | TRBD1 | TGTGCCAGCAGTCCCAGGGACAGGGGCTGGACTGAAGCTTTCTTT | CASSPRDRGWTEAFF
once | TRBJ1-3 | TRBV6-1 | . | TGTGCCAGCAGTGATTCATCACCGAGCTCTGGAAACACCATATATTTT | CASSDSSPSSGNTIYF
once | TRBJ2-1 | TRBV28 | . | TGTGCCAGCCTGCCTGACTCGTCCCTAAGCTCCTACAATGAGCAGTTCTTC | CASLPDSSLSSYNEQFF
many | TRBJ1-2 | TRBV5-4 | . | TGTGCCAGCAGCTTTTCCGGAGGCTATGGCTACACCTTC | CASSFSGGYGYTF
. | TRBJ2-3 | TRBV29-1 | . | TGCAGCGTTGGCCTAGCGACAGATACGCAGTATTTT | CSVGLATDTQYF
once | TRBJ2-3 | TRBV20-1 | . | TGCAGTGCTAGTCTAGCGCAAGATACGCAGTATTTT | CSASLAQDTQYF
. | TRBJ2-1 | TRBV24-1 | . | TGTGCCACCAGCGGAACTCTACAGGAGAATTTAGCCTACAATGAGCAGTTCTTC | CATSGTLQENLAYNEQFF
. | TRBJ2-2 | TRBV19 | TRBD2 | TGTGCCAGTAGTATTTCTAGCGGGACGGCCACCGGGGAGCTGTTTTTT | CASSISSGTATGELFF
few | TRBJ1-1 | TRBV14 | TRBD1 | TGTGCCAGCAGCCAAGTGGACCGACAGGGTTCTGAAGCTTTCTTT | CASSQVDRQGSEAFF
. | TRBJ2-7 | TRBV12-5 | TRBD2 | TGTGCTAGTGCATCGCAGCGGGAGATTTCCTACGAGCAGTACTTC | CASASQREISYEQYF